A selection of T cell receptor beta chains follows, all from one sample in a study of T cell repertoires in cytomegalovirus infection. Each CDR3 protein is one row after TCRdb ran MiXCR on the reads. The sample has 340,000 or so distinct CDR3 sequences; around a quarter are singletons. Which antigens these TCRs recognize remains unknown. The starting material was cultured PBMCs, obtained from culture after CMV antigen stimulation. These receptors all stem from a human donor in good health (CMV status not recorded). Some clones in this sample may be carry-over from other donors' samples. Each CDR3 is given without its conserved first and last residue. Fields, in order: CDR3 length, J gene, V gene, CDR3 protein.

cdr3_length: 12; j_call: TRBJ2-7; v_call: TRBV7-6; cdr3_aa: ASSGWTGSGEQY
cdr3_length: 15; j_call: TRBJ2-4; v_call: TRBV19; cdr3_aa: ASSIPTGSGAKNIQY
cdr3_length: 13; j_call: TRBJ2-7; v_call: TRBV7-9; cdr3_aa: ASSYGTSGTYEQY
cdr3_length: 11; j_call: TRBJ2-2; v_call: TRBV19; cdr3_aa: ASRIIGTGELF
cdr3_length: 14; j_call: TRBJ2-1; v_call: TRBV10-3; cdr3_aa: AISVSGGPLYNEQF
cdr3_length: 10; j_call: TRBJ1-1; v_call: TRBV7-2; cdr3_aa: ASSLILPEAF
cdr3_length: 12; j_call: TRBJ2-1; v_call: TRBV20-1; cdr3_aa: SAINSGSYNEQF
cdr3_length: 14; j_call: TRBJ2-6; v_call: TRBV27; cdr3_aa: ASSFWSGAGANVLT
cdr3_length: 13; j_call: TRBJ1-4; v_call: TRBV12-3/TRBV12-4; cdr3_aa: ASSLAPSGNEKLF
cdr3_length: 13; j_call: TRBJ2-2; v_call: TRBV7-2; cdr3_aa: ASSLSGSNTGELF
cdr3_length: 14; j_call: TRBJ2-3; v_call: TRBV4-2; cdr3_aa: ASSQASGSPTDTQY
cdr3_length: 12; j_call: TRBJ2-2; v_call: TRBV5-4; cdr3_aa: ASSLTSGSGELF
cdr3_length: 13; j_call: TRBJ2-2; v_call: TRBV7-9; cdr3_aa: ASGALDRDTGELF
cdr3_length: 15; j_call: TRBJ2-1; v_call: TRBV7-8; cdr3_aa: ASSSLATSEQYNEQF
cdr3_length: 12; j_call: TRBJ1-1; v_call: TRBV4-3; cdr3_aa: ASSHLEGNTEAF
cdr3_length: 12; j_call: TRBJ2-1; v_call: TRBV19; cdr3_aa: ASSMMSPPNEQF
cdr3_length: 15; j_call: TRBJ1-1; v_call: TRBV4-3; cdr3_aa: ASSQGRLGGENTEAF
cdr3_length: 12; j_call: TRBJ1-1; v_call: TRBV14; cdr3_aa: ASSQARQGPEAF
cdr3_length: 14; j_call: TRBJ2-1; v_call: TRBV12-5; cdr3_aa: ASGLPAGQGVNEQF
cdr3_length: 10; j_call: TRBJ1-1; v_call: TRBV12-3/TRBV12-4; cdr3_aa: ASRDPGSEAF
cdr3_length: 12; j_call: TRBJ1-2; v_call: TRBV5-6; cdr3_aa: ASGLKQGNYGYT
cdr3_length: 11; j_call: TRBJ2-7; v_call: TRBV7-2; cdr3_aa: ASSAGDSYEQY
cdr3_length: 10; j_call: TRBJ2-5; v_call: TRBV7-2; cdr3_aa: ASGGQSETQY
cdr3_length: 13; j_call: TRBJ2-6; v_call: TRBV7-9; cdr3_aa: ASSLARSGANVLT
cdr3_length: 14; j_call: TRBJ2-3; v_call: TRBV7-2; cdr3_aa: ASSPRVWGSTDTQY
cdr3_length: 12; j_call: TRBJ2-1; v_call: TRBV5-1; cdr3_aa: ASSLGQGYNEQF
cdr3_length: 11; j_call: TRBJ2-2; v_call: TRBV7-3; cdr3_aa: ASSLTGVGELF
cdr3_length: 12; j_call: TRBJ2-2; v_call: TRBV4-1; cdr3_aa: ACRLALRTGELF
cdr3_length: 13; j_call: TRBJ2-1; v_call: TRBV15; cdr3_aa: ATSRDRTGGDEQF
cdr3_length: 15; j_call: TRBJ2-3; v_call: TRBV28; cdr3_aa: ASSLYLPSGYTDTQY
cdr3_length: 11; j_call: TRBJ1-2; v_call: TRBV19; cdr3_aa: ASTAQGAFGYT
cdr3_length: 13; j_call: TRBJ1-6; v_call: TRBV6-5; cdr3_aa: ASSYEVAANSPLH
cdr3_length: 13; j_call: TRBJ2-2; v_call: TRBV7-2; cdr3_aa: ASNPTSANTGELF
cdr3_length: 14; j_call: TRBJ1-4; v_call: TRBV19; cdr3_aa: ASSIWGQAQIRKLF
cdr3_length: 13; j_call: TRBJ2-2; v_call: TRBV6-5; cdr3_aa: ASSYSVVNTGELF
cdr3_length: 12; j_call: TRBJ2-3; v_call: TRBV6-2/TRBV6-3; cdr3_aa: ASSPNVGPDTQY
cdr3_length: 14; j_call: TRBJ2-2; v_call: TRBV4-1; cdr3_aa: ASSQETGRNTGELF
cdr3_length: 18; j_call: TRBJ2-6; v_call: TRBV6-2/TRBV6-3; cdr3_aa: ASSYGGVRRGVGGANVLT
cdr3_length: 13; j_call: TRBJ2-1; v_call: TRBV5-6; cdr3_aa: ASSSNRAPYNEQF
cdr3_length: 13; j_call: TRBJ2-7; v_call: TRBV28; cdr3_aa: ASSSGGDRGYEQY
cdr3_length: 14; j_call: TRBJ2-3; v_call: TRBV28; cdr3_aa: ASSGGTGEPQRAQY
cdr3_length: 11; j_call: TRBJ1-1; v_call: TRBV12-3/TRBV12-4; cdr3_aa: ASSLDRQGRAF
cdr3_length: 14; j_call: TRBJ1-3; v_call: TRBV29-1; cdr3_aa: SVEDGTLTDGNTIY
cdr3_length: 13; j_call: TRBJ2-5; v_call: TRBV7-2; cdr3_aa: ASSPSGTPQETQY
cdr3_length: 14; j_call: TRBJ2-1; v_call: TRBV6-2/TRBV6-3; cdr3_aa: ASSYGPRGSYNEQF
cdr3_length: 14; j_call: TRBJ2-1; v_call: TRBV7-2; cdr3_aa: ASSLALGSGSGEQF
cdr3_length: 13; j_call: TRBJ2-3; v_call: TRBV4-3; cdr3_aa: ASSGEGVATDTQY
cdr3_length: 14; j_call: TRBJ2-1; v_call: TRBV4-1; cdr3_aa: ASSQGGFSSYNEQF
cdr3_length: 14; j_call: TRBJ2-1; v_call: TRBV19; cdr3_aa: ASTTVPSTGYNEQF
cdr3_length: 13; j_call: TRBJ2-5; v_call: TRBV11-3; cdr3_aa: ASSQTGPGGETQY
cdr3_length: 13; j_call: TRBJ1-2; v_call: TRBV27; cdr3_aa: ASSDGMGANYGYT
cdr3_length: 11; j_call: TRBJ2-3; v_call: TRBV30; cdr3_aa: AWNLGSTDTQY
cdr3_length: 12; j_call: TRBJ1-5; v_call: TRBV6-1; cdr3_aa: ASIRGYGNQPQH
cdr3_length: 14; j_call: TRBJ1-6; v_call: TRBV7-9; cdr3_aa: ASSLVMTGGQSPLH
cdr3_length: 12; j_call: TRBJ2-3; v_call: TRBV7-6; cdr3_aa: ASSFRVEGYTQY
cdr3_length: 15; j_call: TRBJ2-1; v_call: TRBV7-8; cdr3_aa: ASSMGLAGEGDNEQF
cdr3_length: 15; j_call: TRBJ1-1; v_call: TRBV7-2; cdr3_aa: ASSLRGRQGRNTEAF
cdr3_length: 11; j_call: TRBJ2-5; v_call: TRBV7-2; cdr3_aa: ASRSRSQETQY
cdr3_length: 14; j_call: TRBJ1-2; v_call: TRBV7-2; cdr3_aa: ASSLGQDRRRDGYT
cdr3_length: 10; j_call: TRBJ1-2; v_call: TRBV7-9; cdr3_aa: ASSGGGYGYT